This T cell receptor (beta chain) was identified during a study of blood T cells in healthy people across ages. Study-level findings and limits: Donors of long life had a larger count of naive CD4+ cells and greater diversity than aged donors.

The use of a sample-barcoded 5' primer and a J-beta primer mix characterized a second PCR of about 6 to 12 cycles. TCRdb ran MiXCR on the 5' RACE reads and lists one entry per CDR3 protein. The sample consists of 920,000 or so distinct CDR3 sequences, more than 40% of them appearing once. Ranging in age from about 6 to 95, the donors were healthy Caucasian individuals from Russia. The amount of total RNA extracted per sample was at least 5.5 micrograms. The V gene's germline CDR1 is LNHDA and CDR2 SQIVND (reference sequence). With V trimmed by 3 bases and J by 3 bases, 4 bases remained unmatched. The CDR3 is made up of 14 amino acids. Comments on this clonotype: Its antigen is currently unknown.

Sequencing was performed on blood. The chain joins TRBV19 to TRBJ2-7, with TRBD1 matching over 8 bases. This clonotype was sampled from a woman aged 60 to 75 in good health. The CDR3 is CASSIGTGDYEQYF. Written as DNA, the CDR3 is TGTGCCAGTAGTATCGGGACAGGAGACTACGAGCAGTACTTC.